This T cell receptor beta chain was documented in a study of shared clonotypes between healthy human individuals. A word on this clone: Antigen unknown.

This CDR3 comprises 14 residues. Germline loops: CDR1 KGHSH, CDR2 LQKENI. After removal of 6 bases from V and 8 bases from J, the junction contained 7 bases not matched to a gene. Libraries were prepared by immunoSEQ multiplex PCR; TCRdb keeps only in-frame clonotypes and omits some of them. The table has millions of clones, over 85% seen once. Overall study results and limits: Generally, naive subsets came out with larger estimated richness than memory subsets.

Participating donors were healthy, HIV-negative adults free of recent acute infections or vaccinations. The chain has TRBV18 and TRBJ1-6, with 7 bases lining up with TRBD1. This receptor was obtained from a man younger than 30 in good health. Sequencing input: naive CD4+ T cells sorted from blood. The subset is: CD45RA+ positively selected. DNA for the CDR3: TGTGCCAGCTCGCCGACAGGGTGGGATTCACCCCTCCACTTT. Amino acid sequence: CASSPTGWDSPLHF. Filled out from reference TRBV18 and TRBJ1-6, the complete variable domain reads NAGVMQNPRHLVRRRGQEARLRCSPMKGHSHVYWYRQLPEEGLKFMVYLQKENIIDESGMPKERFSAEFPKEGPSILRIQQVVRGDSAAYFCASSPTGWDSPLHFGNGTRLTVT.